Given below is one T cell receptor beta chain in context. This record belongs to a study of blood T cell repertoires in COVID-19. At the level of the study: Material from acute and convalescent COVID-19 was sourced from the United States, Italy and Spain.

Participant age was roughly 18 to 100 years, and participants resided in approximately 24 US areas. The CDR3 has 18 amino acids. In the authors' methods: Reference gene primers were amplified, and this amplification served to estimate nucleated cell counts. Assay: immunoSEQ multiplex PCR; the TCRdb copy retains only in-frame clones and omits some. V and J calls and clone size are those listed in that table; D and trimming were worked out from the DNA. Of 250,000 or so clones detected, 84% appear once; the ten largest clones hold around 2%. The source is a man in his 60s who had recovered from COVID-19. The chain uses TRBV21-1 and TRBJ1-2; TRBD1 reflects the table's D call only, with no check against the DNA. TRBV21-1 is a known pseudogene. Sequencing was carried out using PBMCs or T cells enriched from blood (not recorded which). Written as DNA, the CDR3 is TGTGCCAGCAGCAATGGCAGGGGGCAACGAGAACGGGGCTATGGCTACACCTTC. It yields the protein CASSNGRGQRERGYGYTF.